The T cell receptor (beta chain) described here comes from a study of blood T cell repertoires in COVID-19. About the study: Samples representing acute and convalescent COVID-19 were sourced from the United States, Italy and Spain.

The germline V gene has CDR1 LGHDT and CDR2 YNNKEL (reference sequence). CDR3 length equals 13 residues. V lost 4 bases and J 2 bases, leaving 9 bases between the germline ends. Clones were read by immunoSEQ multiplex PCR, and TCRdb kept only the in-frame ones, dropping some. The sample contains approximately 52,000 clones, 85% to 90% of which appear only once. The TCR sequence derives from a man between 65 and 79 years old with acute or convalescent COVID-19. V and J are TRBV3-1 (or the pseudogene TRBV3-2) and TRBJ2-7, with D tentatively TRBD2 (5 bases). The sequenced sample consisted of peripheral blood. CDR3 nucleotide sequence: TGTGCCAGCAGCCGAGGGTTCACCTACGAGCAGTACGTC. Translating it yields CASSRGFTYEQYV.